This T cell receptor beta chain was captured by sequencing in a study of early T cells in non-severe SARS-CoV-2 infection. At least ten counts were recorded for this clonotype. Its antigen is not identified. This CDR3 is built from 15 residues. V was pared by 0 bases and J by 11 bases, with 17 bases between. Germline V gene sequence: CDR1 SGHRS, CDR2 YFSETQ. Tagging with unique molecular identifiers was applied to individual cDNA molecules. Each CDR3 protein is one row after TCRdb ran MiXCR on the 5' RACE reads. The sample consists of under 140,000 distinct CDR3 sequences, over 10% of them appearing once. Study-wide results and limits: VDJdb matching favored anti-spike CD8 responses, missing private and CD4 specificities.

The rearrangement links TRBV5-1 to TRBJ1-4, with D uncertain. The material sequenced was whole blood, taken at baseline. This TCR was recovered from an adult who was a healthcare worker with PCR-confirmed SARS-CoV-2 infection or an uninfected control (not recorded which). The CDR3 sequence is CASSLAGRASEKLFF. In DNA, the CDR3 is TGCGCCAGCAGCTTGGCCGGTAGGGCCTCCGAGAAACTGTTTTTT. The variable domain in full, completed from reference TRBV5-1 and TRBJ1-4, reads KAGVTQTPRYLIKTRGQQVTLSCSPISGHRSVSWYQQTPGQGLQFLFEYFSETQRNKGNFPGRFSGRQFSNSRSEMNVSTLELGDSALYLCASSLAGRASEKLFFGSGTQLSVL.